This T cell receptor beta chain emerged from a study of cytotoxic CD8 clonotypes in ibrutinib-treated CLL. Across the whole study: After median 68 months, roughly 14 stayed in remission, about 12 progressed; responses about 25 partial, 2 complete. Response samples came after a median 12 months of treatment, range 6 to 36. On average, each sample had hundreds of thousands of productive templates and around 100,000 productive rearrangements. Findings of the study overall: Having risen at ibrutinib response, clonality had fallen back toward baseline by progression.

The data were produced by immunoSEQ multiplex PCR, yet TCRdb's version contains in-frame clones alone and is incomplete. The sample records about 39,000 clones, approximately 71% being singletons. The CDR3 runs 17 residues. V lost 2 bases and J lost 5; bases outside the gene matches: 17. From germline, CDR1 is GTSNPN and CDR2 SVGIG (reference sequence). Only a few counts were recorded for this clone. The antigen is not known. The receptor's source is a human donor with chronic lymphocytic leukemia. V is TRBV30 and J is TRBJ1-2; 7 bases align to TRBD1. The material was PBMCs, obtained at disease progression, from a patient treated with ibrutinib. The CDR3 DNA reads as TGTGCCTGGAGTCTGCCTCTATCAGGGGGGAGTAGGTATGGCTACACCTTC. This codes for CAWSLPLSGGSRYGYTF.